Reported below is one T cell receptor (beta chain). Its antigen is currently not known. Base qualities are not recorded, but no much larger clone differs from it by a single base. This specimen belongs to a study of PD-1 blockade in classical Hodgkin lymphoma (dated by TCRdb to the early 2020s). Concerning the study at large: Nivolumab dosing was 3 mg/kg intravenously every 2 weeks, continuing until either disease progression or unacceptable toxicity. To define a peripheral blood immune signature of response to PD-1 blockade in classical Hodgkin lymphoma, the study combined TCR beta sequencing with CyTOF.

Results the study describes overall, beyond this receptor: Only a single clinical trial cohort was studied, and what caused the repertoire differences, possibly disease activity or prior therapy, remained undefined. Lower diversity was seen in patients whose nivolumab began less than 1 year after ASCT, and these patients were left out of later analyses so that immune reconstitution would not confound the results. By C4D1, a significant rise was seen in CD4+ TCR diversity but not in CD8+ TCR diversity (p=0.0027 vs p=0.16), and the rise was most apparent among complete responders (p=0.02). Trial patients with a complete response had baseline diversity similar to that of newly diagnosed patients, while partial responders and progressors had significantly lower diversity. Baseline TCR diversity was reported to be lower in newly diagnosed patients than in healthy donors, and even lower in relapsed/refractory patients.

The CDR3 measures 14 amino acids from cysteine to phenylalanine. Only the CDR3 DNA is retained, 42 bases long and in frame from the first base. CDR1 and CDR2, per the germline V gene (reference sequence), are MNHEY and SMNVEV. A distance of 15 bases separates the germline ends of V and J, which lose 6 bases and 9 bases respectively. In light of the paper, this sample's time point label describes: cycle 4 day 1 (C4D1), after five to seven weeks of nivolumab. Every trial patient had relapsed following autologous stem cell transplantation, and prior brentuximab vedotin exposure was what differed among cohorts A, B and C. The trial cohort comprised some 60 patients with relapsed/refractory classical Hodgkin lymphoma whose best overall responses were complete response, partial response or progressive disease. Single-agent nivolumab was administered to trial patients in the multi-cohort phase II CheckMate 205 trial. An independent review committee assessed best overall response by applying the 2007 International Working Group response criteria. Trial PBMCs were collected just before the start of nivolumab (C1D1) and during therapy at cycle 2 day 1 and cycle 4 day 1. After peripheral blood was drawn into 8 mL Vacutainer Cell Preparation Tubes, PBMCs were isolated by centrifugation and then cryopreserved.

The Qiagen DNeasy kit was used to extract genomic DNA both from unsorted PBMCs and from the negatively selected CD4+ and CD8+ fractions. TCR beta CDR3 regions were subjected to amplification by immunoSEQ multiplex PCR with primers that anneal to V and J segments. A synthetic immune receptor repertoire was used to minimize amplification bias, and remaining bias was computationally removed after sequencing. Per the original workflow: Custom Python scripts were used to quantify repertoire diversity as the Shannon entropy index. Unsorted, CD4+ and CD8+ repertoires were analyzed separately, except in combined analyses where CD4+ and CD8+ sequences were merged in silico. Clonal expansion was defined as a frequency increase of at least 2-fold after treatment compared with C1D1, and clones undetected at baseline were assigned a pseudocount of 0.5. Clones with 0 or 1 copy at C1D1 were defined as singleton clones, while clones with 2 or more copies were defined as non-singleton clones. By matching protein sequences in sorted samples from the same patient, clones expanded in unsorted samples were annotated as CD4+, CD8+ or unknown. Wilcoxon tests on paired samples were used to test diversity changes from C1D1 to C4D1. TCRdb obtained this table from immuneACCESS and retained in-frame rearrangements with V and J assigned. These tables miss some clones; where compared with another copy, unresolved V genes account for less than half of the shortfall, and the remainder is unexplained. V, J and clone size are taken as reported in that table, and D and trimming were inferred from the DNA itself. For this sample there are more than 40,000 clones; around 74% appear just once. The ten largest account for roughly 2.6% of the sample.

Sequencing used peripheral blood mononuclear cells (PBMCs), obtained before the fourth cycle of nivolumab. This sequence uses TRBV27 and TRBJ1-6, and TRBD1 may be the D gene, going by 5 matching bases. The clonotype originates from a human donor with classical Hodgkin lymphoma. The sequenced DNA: TGTGCCAGCAGGCCGGGGGGTTCGAGTTCACCCCTCCACTTT. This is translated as CASRPGGSSSPLHF.